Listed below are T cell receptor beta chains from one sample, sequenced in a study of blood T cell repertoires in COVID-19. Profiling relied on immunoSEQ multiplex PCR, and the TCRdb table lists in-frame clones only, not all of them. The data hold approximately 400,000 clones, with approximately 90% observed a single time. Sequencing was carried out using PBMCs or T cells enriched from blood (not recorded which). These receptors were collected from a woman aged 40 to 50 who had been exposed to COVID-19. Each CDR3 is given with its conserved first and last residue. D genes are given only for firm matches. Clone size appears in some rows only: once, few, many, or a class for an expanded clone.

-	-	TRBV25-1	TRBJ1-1	CASSTGVGAFF	TGTGCCAGCAGTACCGGGGTCGGGGCTTTCTTT
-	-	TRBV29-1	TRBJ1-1	CSVLSTGGFMNTEAFF	TGCAGCGTTCTGTCAACCGGAGGGTTCATGAACACTGAAGCTTTCTTT
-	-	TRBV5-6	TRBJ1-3	CASSVGPRSRNTIYF	TGTGCCAGCAGCGTCGGTCCTAGGAGTCGAAACACCATATATTTT
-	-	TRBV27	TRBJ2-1	CASRPARGNENNEQFF	TGTGCCAGCCGCCCAGCTAGGGGAAATGAAAACAATGAGCAGTTCTTC
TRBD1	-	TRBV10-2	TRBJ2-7	CASSEGTGGIEQYF	TGCGCCAGCAGTGAGGGGACAGGGGGAATCGAGCAGTACTTC
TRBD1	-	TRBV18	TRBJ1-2	CASSVSGTATYGYTF	TGTGCCAGCTCAGTGTCCGGGACAGCCACTTATGGCTACACCTTC
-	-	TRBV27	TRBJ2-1	CASSRGTRSVYNEQFF	TGTGCCAGCAGTCGGGGAACCCGATCGGTTTACAATGAGCAGTTCTTC
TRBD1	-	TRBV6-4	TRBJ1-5	CASSEGQGSPQHF	TGTGCCAGCAGTGAGGGACAGGGTTCACCCCAGCATTTT
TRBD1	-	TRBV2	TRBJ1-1	CASRNTGTGSFTENTEAFF	TGTGCCAGCAGAAACACCGGGACAGGGTCTTTCACAGAGAACACTGAAGCTTTCTTT
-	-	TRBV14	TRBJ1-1	CASSPAGLNTEAFF	TGTGCCAGCAGCCCAGCGGGTCTGAACACTGAAGCTTTCTTT
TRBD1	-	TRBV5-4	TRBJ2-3	CASIQKGQGTDTQYF	TGTGCCAGCATCCAAAAGGGACAGGGCACAGATACGCAGTATTTT
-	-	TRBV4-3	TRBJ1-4	CASSQRDRKLFF	TGCGCCAGCAGCCAACGCGACAGGAAACTGTTTTTT
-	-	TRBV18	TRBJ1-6	CASSSFQGNRSPLHF	TGTGCCAGCTCATCCTTTCAGGGAAATAGATCACCCCTCCACTTT
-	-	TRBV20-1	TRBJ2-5	CSASYGTGAQETQYF	TGCAGTGCTAGTTACGGGACTGGCGCCCAAGAGACCCAGTACTTC
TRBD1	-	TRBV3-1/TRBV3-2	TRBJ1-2	CASSLDRGARGYTF	TGTGCCAGCAGCCTGGACAGGGGGGCGCGTGGCTACACCTTC
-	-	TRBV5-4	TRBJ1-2	CASSLGVPQNYGYTF	TGTGCCAGCAGCTTGGGAGTGCCACAGAACTATGGCTACACCTTC
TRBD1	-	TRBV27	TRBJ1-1	CASRHGNRGQNTEAFF	TGTGCCAGCAGGCACGGTAACAGGGGGCAGAACACTGAAGCTTTCTTT
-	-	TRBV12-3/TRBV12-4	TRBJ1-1	CASSQDFSEAFF	TGTGCCAGCAGCCAGGATTTCTCTGAAGCTTTCTTT
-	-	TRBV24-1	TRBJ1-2	CATSDTGYGYTF	TGTGCCACCAGTGATACAGGGTATGGCTACACCTTC
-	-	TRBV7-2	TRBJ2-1	CASSLVDEQFF	TGTGCCAGCAGCTTAGTAGATGAGCAGTTCTTC
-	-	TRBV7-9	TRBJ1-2	CASSPWTARNYGYTF	TGTGCCAGCAGCCCGTGGACAGCAAGGAACTATGGCTACACCTTC
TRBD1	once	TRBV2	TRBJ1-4	CASRMGQINEKLFF	TGTGCCAGCAGGATGGGACAGATTAATGAAAAACTGTTTTTT
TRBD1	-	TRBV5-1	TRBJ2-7	CASSLGGQGYEQYF	TGCGCCAGCAGCTTGGGTGGACAGGGTTACGAGCAGTACTTC
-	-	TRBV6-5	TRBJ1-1	CASSPLGQTGTEAFF	TGTGCCAGCAGTCCACTCGGACAAACAGGGACTGAAGCTTTCTTT
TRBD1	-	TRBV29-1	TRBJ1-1	CSVEGFRGLSMNTEAFF	TGCAGCGTTGAAGGTTTCAGGGGGCTCTCCATGAACACTGAAGCTTTCTTT
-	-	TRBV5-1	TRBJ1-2	CASSLAAGAPNYGYTF	TGCGCCAGCAGCTTGGCCGCAGGGGCTCCTAACTATGGCTACACCTTC
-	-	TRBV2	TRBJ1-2	CASRDQQDYGYTF	TGTGCCAGCAGAGACCAACAGGACTATGGCTACACCTTC
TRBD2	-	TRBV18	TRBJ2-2	CASSPQGLAGGRTGELFF	TGTGCCAGCTCACCACAGGGACTAGCGGGAGGACGAACCGGGGAGCTGTTTTTT
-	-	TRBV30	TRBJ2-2	CAWKGELGSTGELFF	TGTGCCTGGAAGGGGGAGTTGGGGTCCACCGGGGAGCTGTTTTTT
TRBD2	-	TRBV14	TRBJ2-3	CASSHHIRGGDLTSTDTQYF	TGTGCCAGCAGCCATCACATTCGCGGGGGAGATCTTACTAGCACAGATACGCAGTATTTT
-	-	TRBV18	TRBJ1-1	CASSPNSYDTEAFF	TGTGCCAGCTCACCAAACAGCTACGACACTGAAGCTTTCTTT
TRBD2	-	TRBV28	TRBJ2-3	CASSTAGDLGDTQYF	TGTGCCAGCAGTACGGCGGGAGATTTGGGAGATACGCAGTATTTT
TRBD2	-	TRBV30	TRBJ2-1	CARERETAYNEQFF	TGTGCCCGGGAGCGGGAGACGGCCTACAATGAGCAGTTCTTC